A single sample is the source of the 4 T cell receptor beta chains below, sequenced in a study of blood T cell repertoires in COVID-19. The table came from immunoSEQ multiplex PCR; TCRdb's copy has only in-frame clones and leaves some out. Of some 43,000 clones listed, around 84% are singletons. Material for sequencing was peripheral blood. These receptors were collected from a man in his fifties or sixties with active or convalescent COVID-19.

This chain uses TRBV5-1 with TRBJ1-1; TRBD1 agrees at 8 bases. The CDR3 has 16 residues. Trimming took 0 bases from V and 10 from J; bases not matched to a gene: 14. Germline V CDR1 and CDR2: SGHRS, YFSETQ. The CDR3 DNA sequence: TGCGCCAGCAGCTTGGCCATTGAGAGGCAGGGGGCTCGAGCTTTCTTT. It codes for CASSLAIERQGARAFF.

This chain connects TRBV5-1 to TRBJ1-3; D call uncertain. Germline CDR1 is SGHRS and CDR2 is YFSETQ. The CDR3 sequence is 14 residues long. Trimming removed 2 bases from V and 0 bases from J, with 6 bases in between. CDR3 nucleotides: TGCGCCAGCAGCTTCACCAGCTCTGGAAACACCATATATTTT. It encodes CASSFTSSGNTIYF.

The rearrangement links TRBV29-1 to TRBJ1-1, with D hard to call. This CDR3 is built from 14 residues. V lost 0 bases to trimming and J lost 3 bases, with 11 bases between them. Germline V gene data show CDR1 as SQVTM and CDR2 as ANQGSEA. The CDR3 region has the DNA TGCAGCGTTGAAGAACGGGGTTGGGACACTGAAGCTTTCTTT. Its protein is CSVEERGWDTEAFF.

The rearrangement joins TRBV27 to TRBJ2-7; tentatively, D is TRBD1 (5 bases). V dropped 5 bases and J dropped 2 bases, with 13 bases sitting between them. The CDR3 totals 14 residues. Germline V lookup: CDR1 MNHEY, CDR2 SMNVEV (reference sequence). CDR3 bases: TGTGCCAGCAGTAGCTCGGACAAGACCTACGAGCAGTACTTC. Its protein product is CASSSSDKTYEQYF.